The 18 T cell receptor beta chains listed next were all sequenced from one sample in a study of blood T cell repertoires in COVID-19. Profiled with immunoSEQ multiplex PCR; TCRdb holds only in-frame clones, not every one. The sample includes roughly 520,000 clones, roughly 90% of them seen just once. The sample taken for sequencing was PBMCs or T cells enriched from blood (not recorded which). The receptors stem from a middle-aged woman who had recovered from COVID-19.

J is TRBJ2-3 and V is TRBV7-9; no clear D. Trimming shortened V by 1 base and J by 6 bases, and 11 bases separated the two germline ends. Germline V gene lookup returns CDR1 SEHNR and CDR2 FQNEAQ (reference sequence). There are 14 residues in the CDR3. Here the CDR3 DNA reads TGTGCCAGCAGCTTAGTGTCTGGGCAGGATACGCAGTATTTT. This encodes CASSLVSGQDTQYF.

This clone is a singleton in its sample. The gene calls are TRBV7-8 and TRBJ2-7, with TRBD2 matching over 9 bases. The CDR3 loop spans 14 amino acids. Germline V gives CDR1 SGHVS, CDR2 FQNEAQ. After removal of 0 bases from V and 5 bases from J, the junction contained 2 bases not matched to a gene. The CDR3 region is CASSLASGSDEQYF. CDR3 nucleotides: TGTGCCAGCAGCTTAGCTAGCGGGAGTGACGAGCAGTACTTC.

The gene calls are TRBV5-5 and TRBJ2-1; 16 bases agree with TRBD2. CDR1 is SGHKS, CDR2 YYEKEE, per germline (reference sequence). The CDR3 contains 17 residues. The V and J ends lost 0 bases and 5 bases, in that order; junction bases with no gene match: 2. CDR3 sequence (DNA): TGTGCCAGCAGCTTGGCGGGACTAGCGGGAGGGAACAATGAGCAGTTCTTC. It specifies CASSLAGLAGGNNEQFF.

The chain combines TRBV4-2 with TRBJ2-7, with D possibly TRBD2 on 7 matching bases. Trimming removed 0 bases at V and 2 bases at J, with 14 bases between. The CDR3 is 16 residues long. In germline, CDR1 is LGHNA, CDR2 YNFKEQ. This chain's CDR3 is CASSQELRGGAYEQYF. The DNA of the CDR3 is TGTGCCAGCAGCCAAGAATTAAGGGGGGGGGCCTACGAGCAGTACTTC.

This chain connects TRBV29-1 to TRBJ2-1, with D tentatively TRBD1 (6 bases). The CDR3 sequence is 10 residues long. Germline V gene sequence: CDR1 SQVTM, CDR2 ANQGSEA. The V end lost 6 bases, the J end lost 10 bases, and 10 bases lay between the germline ends. CDR3 sequence (DNA): TGCAGCGTGGGCACAGGGGAGCAGTTCTTC. Its translation is CSVGTGEQFF.

The chain combines TRBV5-8 with TRBJ1-4; the match to TRBD1 covers 8 bases. V lost 1 base and J lost 5; bases outside the gene matches: 1. This CDR3 is 14 amino acids long. Germline CDR1 and CDR2: SGHTS and YDEGEE. The CDR3 coding sequence is TGTGCCAGCAGCTTGACAGGGGGAAATGAAAAACTGTTTTTT. Residues: CASSLTGGNEKLFF.

The chain has TRBV27 and TRBJ2-7, with a tentative D call TRBD1 (7 bases). In germline, CDR1 is MNHEY, CDR2 SMNVEV (reference sequence). The CDR3 runs to 16 residues. The ends were cut back, 4 bases at V and 3 bases at J, with 19 bases in the middle. DNA for the CDR3: TGTGCCAGCAGTTCCCCCACAGGGGTGGGACTCTACGAGCAGTACTTC. This gives the protein CASSSPTGVGLYEQYF.

This clone has a single count. V is TRBV29-1 and J is TRBJ1-2, with TRBD1 matching over 7 bases. The CDR3 has 12 residues. V dropped 2 bases and J dropped 6; count of bases not matched to a gene: 3. Germline V CDR1 and CDR2: SQVTM, ANQGSEA. The CDR3 protein is CSVEPGGNGYTF. CDR3 DNA sequence: TGCAGCGTTGAACCAGGGGGGAATGGCTACACCTTC. Together with reference TRBV29-1 and TRBJ1-2, the CDR3 gives the full variable domain: SAVISQKPSRDICQRGTSLTIQCQVDSQVTMMFWYRQQPGQSLTLIATANQGSEATYESGFVIDKFPISRPNLTFSTLTVSNMSPEDSSIYLCSVEPGGNGYTFGSGTRLTVV.

The chain is built from TRBV2 and TRBJ2-1; 7 bases are a match to TRBD2. V was clipped by 8 bases and J by 7 bases; unmatched bases: 11. The V gene's germline CDR1 is SNHLY and CDR2 FYNNEI. This CDR3 is built from 14 residues. The CDR3 DNA follows: TGTGCCAGCCAGGCTGGGGACTATACGAATGAGCAGTTCTTC. Its translation is CASQAGDYTNEQFF.

This chain uses TRBV6-5 with TRBJ1-4, with 7 positions matching TRBD1. Germline CDR1 is MNHEY and CDR2 is SVGAGI. J was trimmed by 3 bases and V by 6 bases; bases with no gene match: 4. The CDR3 has 14 residues. CDR3 nucleotide sequence: TGTGCCAGCAGGACTGGACAGGCTAATGAAAAACTGTTTTTT. It translates to CASRTGQANEKLFF.

This clone turned up a few times. The chain is built from TRBV10-3 and TRBJ1-2, with D perhaps TRBD1 (6 bases). Germline V gene data show CDR1 as ENHRY and CDR2 as SYGVKD. V was cut by 6 bases and J by 4 bases, with 12 bases left in between. This CDR3 region has 13 residues. CDR3 coding DNA: TGTGCCATCAGCCTACAGGGTGGCTATGGCTACACCTTC. It codes for CAISLQGGYGYTF.

V and J are TRBV6-5 and TRBJ1-1, with 7 bases aligning to TRBD1. The CDR3 has 14 amino acids. J lost 2 bases, V lost 5 bases, and 5 bases had no gene match. From germline, CDR1 is MNHEY and CDR2 SVGAGI. The CDR3 DNA reads TGTGCCAGCAGTACCCGGGACAGAAACACTGAAGCTTTCTTT. It translates to CASSTRDRNTEAFF.

DNA of the CDR3: TGTGCCAGCACCCAGGAAGGGAGGGGCGAGCAGTACTTC. Translating it yields CASTQEGRGEQYF. This chain links TRBV7-9 with TRBJ2-7; 7 nucleotides match TRBD2. Germline trimming cut 7 bases from V and 6 bases from J; bases unmatched to any gene: 9. The CDR3 runs 13 residues. Germline loops: CDR1 SEHNR, CDR2 FQNEAQ (reference sequence).

The V call is TRBV4-3, the J call TRBJ1-1, with a possible D match to TRBD1 (5 bases). The CDR3 is 17 amino acids. The V and J ends lost 0 bases and 2 bases respectively, with 16 bases between them. Germline V lookup: CDR1 LGHNA, CDR2 YSLEER. The CDR3 is CASSQDFRAGSNTEAFF. The CDR3 bases are TGCGCCAGCAGCCAAGATTTTAGGGCAGGGTCAAACACTGAAGCTTTCTTT.

This chain joins TRBV11-2 and TRBJ1-1; D might be TRBD1 (6 bases). With 1 base removed from V and 3 bases from J, the gap between germline ends came to 15 bases. This CDR3 has 16 amino acids. Germline V CDR1 and CDR2: SGHAT, FQNNGV. The CDR3 loop reads CASSLVYRAGDTEAFF. The CDR3 DNA reads TGTGCCAGCAGCTTAGTATACAGGGCGGGGGACACTGAAGCTTTCTTT. Full variable domain (outside the CDR3, taken from reference TRBV11-2 and TRBJ1-1): EAGVAQSPRYKIIEKRQSVAFWCNPISGHATLYWYQQILGQGPKLLIQFQNNGVVDDSQLPKDRFSAERLKGVDSTLKIQPAKLEDSAVYLCASSLVYRAGDTEAFFGQGTRLTVV.

The V and J genes are TRBV11-2 and TRBJ2-6; D is possibly TRBD1 (6 bases). This CDR3 region has 16 residues. Trimming left V 4 bases short and J 2 bases short, with 12 bases between. In germline, CDR1 is SGHAT, CDR2 FQNNGV. The CDR3, as DNA: TGTGCCAGCAGCTGGGGGCAGTCGCCTGGGGCCAACGTCCTGACTTTC. It is translated as CASSWGQSPGANVLTF.

Only one count was recorded for this clone. V is TRBV7-2 and J is TRBJ2-3, with D tentatively TRBD2 (7 bases). Germline V CDR1 and CDR2: SGHTA, FQGNSA. This CDR3 region has 16 residues. V lost 5 bases to trimming and J lost 6 bases, with 21 bases between them. The CDR3 sequence is CASSPNAGAGGDTQYF. CDR3 DNA sequence: TGTGCCAGCAGCCCGAACGCAGGGGCCGGGGGGGATACGCAGTATTTT.

This clone was counted between two and nine times. The chain couples TRBV12-3 or TRBV12-4 to TRBJ1-1; D not certain. The CDR3 totals 13 residues. V was trimmed by 5 bases and J by 7 bases, leaving 14 bases between them. CDR3 DNA sequence: TGTGCCAGCAGTCCGGGAGCATCTAGTGAAGCTTTCTTT. Translation: CASSPGASSEAFF.